The present TCR beta chain was sequenced within a study of metastatic and nonmetastatic thyroid tumors. As for the study in general: Repertoire comparisons spanned blood and tumor or nodule tissue from malignant and benign thyroid patients.

Patients were all untreated before their thyroid surgery. Findings and caveats of the study: Reported TCR beta diversity, measured in blood and tumor, was significantly higher for malignant thyroid tumors than for benign nodules.

In the original workflow: Variation in CDR3 across clinicopathological groups served as the basis for constructing a distant-metastasis classifier in papillary thyroid cancer. TCRdb recomputed clones from the PCR reads via MiXCR. In this record, the V and J calls reflect TCRdb's handling and not the investigators' own analysis. The profile shows about 82,000 clones, about an eighth of them singletons. The CDR3 totals 14 residues. Trimming took off 3 bases at V and 7 bases at J, with 13 bases between the two ends. Germline V gives CDR1 MNHNY, CDR2 SVGAGI (reference sequence). This clone was counted ten times or more. The antigen remains unidentified.

The genes are TRBV6-6 and TRBJ2-1; D possibly matches TRBD1 or TRBD2 (7 bases each). This clonotype was sampled from a female donor with papillary thyroid cancer or a benign thyroid nodule (not recorded which). Some clones in this sample may be carry-over from other donors' samples. The source material was tumor tissue. CDR3 sequence reads: CASSYLQGGNEQFF. Written as DNA, the CDR3 is TGTGCCAGCAGTTATCTTCAGGGGGGGAATGAGCAGTTCTTC.